This is a list of T cell receptor beta chains from one sample in a study of naive CD8 T cells in extremely preterm neonates. The table came from immunoSEQ multiplex PCR; TCRdb's copy has only in-frame clones and leaves some out. The table includes 7,000 to 9,500 clones, roughly 90% detected once. Sequencing input: naive CD8+ T cells from cord blood. The origin of the receptors is a newborn in good health. Both conserved end residues are part of each CDR3. The size of a clone is reported for some rows only, either as once, few or many, or as a class for expanded clones.

J gene: TRBJ1-5
V gene: TRBV7-2
clone size: NA
CDR3 protein: CASSLKDSYQPQHF

J gene: TRBJ2-1
V gene: TRBV2
clone size: NA
CDR3 protein: CASTRSYNEQFF

J gene: TRBJ2-7
V gene: TRBV10-3
clone size: once
CDR3 protein: CAIKGDSGEQYF

J gene: TRBJ1-1
V gene: TRBV9
clone size: NA
CDR3 protein: CASSTGTGNTEAFF

J gene: TRBJ2-3
V gene: TRBV4-1
clone size: NA
CDR3 protein: CASSQLAGTDTQYF

J gene: TRBJ2-1
V gene: TRBV6-5
clone size: NA
CDR3 protein: CASRGTSGINEQFF

J gene: TRBJ2-3
V gene: TRBV5-6
clone size: NA
CDR3 protein: CASSLFGTGFSDTQYF

J gene: TRBJ2-1
V gene: TRBV7-2
clone size: NA
CDR3 protein: CASSLKPVASGRWNEQFF

J gene: TRBJ1-3
V gene: TRBV9
clone size: NA
CDR3 protein: CASTAGSGNTIYF

J gene: TRBJ2-3
V gene: TRBV6-5
clone size: NA
CDR3 protein: CASSYFGRVTDTQYF

J gene: TRBJ1-3
V gene: TRBV10-3
clone size: NA
CDR3 protein: CAISESAGGVPGNTIYF

J gene: TRBJ2-7
V gene: TRBV11-2
clone size: once
CDR3 protein: CASSSPTVYEQYF

J gene: TRBJ1-2
V gene: TRBV5-1
clone size: once
CDR3 protein: CASSAAGAGYTF

J gene: TRBJ1-1
V gene: TRBV5-4
clone size: NA
CDR3 protein: CASSVWGLNTEAFF

J gene: TRBJ2-7
V gene: TRBV6-1
clone size: NA
CDR3 protein: CASSEVWGVEQYF

J gene: TRBJ2-7
V gene: TRBV27
clone size: NA
CDR3 protein: CASSLWGREQYF